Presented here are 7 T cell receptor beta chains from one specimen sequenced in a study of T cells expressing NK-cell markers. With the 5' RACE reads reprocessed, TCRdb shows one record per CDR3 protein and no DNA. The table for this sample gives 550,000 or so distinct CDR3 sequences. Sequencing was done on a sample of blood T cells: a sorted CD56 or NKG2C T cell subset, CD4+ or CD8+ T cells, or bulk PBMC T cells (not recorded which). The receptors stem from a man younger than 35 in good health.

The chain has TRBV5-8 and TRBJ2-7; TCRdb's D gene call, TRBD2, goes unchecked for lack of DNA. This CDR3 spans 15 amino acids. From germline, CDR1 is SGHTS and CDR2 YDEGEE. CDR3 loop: CASSLEGLSTKEQYF.

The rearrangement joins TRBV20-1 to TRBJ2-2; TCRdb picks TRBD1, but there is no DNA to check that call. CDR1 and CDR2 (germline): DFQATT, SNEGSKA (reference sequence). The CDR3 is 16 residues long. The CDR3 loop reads CSAQPGQSGDTGELFF.

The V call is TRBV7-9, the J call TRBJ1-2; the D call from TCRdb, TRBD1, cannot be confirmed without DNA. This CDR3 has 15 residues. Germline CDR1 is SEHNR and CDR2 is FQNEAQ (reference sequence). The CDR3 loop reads CASSLGLDRGYGYTF.

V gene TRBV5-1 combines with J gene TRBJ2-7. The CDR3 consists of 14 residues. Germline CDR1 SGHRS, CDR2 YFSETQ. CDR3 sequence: CASSWDGEDREQYF.

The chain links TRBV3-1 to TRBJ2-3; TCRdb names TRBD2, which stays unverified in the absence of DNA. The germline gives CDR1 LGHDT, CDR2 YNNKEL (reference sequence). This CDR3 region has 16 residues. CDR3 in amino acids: CASSQELSGIPDTQYF.

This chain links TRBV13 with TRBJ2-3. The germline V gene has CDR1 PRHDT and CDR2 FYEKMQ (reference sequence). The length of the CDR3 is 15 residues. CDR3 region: CASSLGVPYTDTQYF.

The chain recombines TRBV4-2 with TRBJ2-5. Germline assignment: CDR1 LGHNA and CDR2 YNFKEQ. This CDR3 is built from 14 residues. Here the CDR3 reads CASSQVGNGVAQYF.